A single sample gave rise to the 21 T cell receptor beta chains below, sequenced in a study of cytomegalovirus exposure and HLA in healthy donors. Amplification used 60 Vbeta primers and 13 Jbeta primers. Sequenced by immunoSEQ multiplex PCR; TCRdb stores in-frame clones only, minus some. The sample contains about 160,000 clones, around 80% of which appear only once. Sequenced input: PBMCs. These receptors were obtained from a middle-aged man in good health and CMV-seronegative.

The rearrangement joins TRBV4-1 to TRBJ1-2; no definite D call. Germline CDR1 is MGHRA and CDR2 is YSYEKL. With 0 bases removed from V and 3 bases from J, the gap between germline ends came to 11 bases. The CDR3 contains 15 residues. CDR3 nucleotide sequence: TGCGCCAGCAGCCAAGATCACGGGGAGGACTATGGCTACACCTTC. It codes for CASSQDHGEDYGYTF.

The chain joins TRBV7-2 to TRBJ2-7; TRBD2 aligns across 11 bases. The J segment lost 4 bases and the V segment lost 5 bases, leaving 10 bases of the junction unmatched. The CDR3 spans 16 residues. Germline V gives CDR1 SGHTA, CDR2 FQGNSA. CDR3 DNA: TGTGCCAGCAGCCCACCCCTTCTAGCGGGGGGTTACGAGCAGTACTTC. As protein: CASSPPLLAGGYEQYF.

This sequence joins TRBV2 and TRBJ2-3, with D maybe TRBD2 (5 bases). V was pared by 4 bases and J by 9 bases, with 20 bases between. Germline loops: CDR1 SNHLY, CDR2 FYNNEI. This CDR3 region has 15 residues. CDR3 loop: CASSAFLASRGTQYF. CDR3 bases: TGTGCCAGCAGTGCTTTTTTAGCGTCTCGTGGGACGCAGTATTTT.

The chain combines TRBV30 with TRBJ1-3, with D hard to call. Germline V gene data show CDR1 as GTSNPN and CDR2 as SVGIG (reference sequence). Trimming cost V 5 bases and J 3 bases, with 5 bases left between them. The CDR3 extends over 11 amino acids. Written as DNA, the CDR3 is TGTGCCTGGGACTATGGAAACACCATATATTTT. Its translation is CAWDYGNTIYF.

V and J are TRBV6-1 and TRBJ1-3, with D possibly being TRBD1 (5 bases). V was pared by 6 bases and J by 7 bases, with 13 bases between. The germline V gene has CDR1 MNHNS and CDR2 SASEGT. This CDR3 is 13 amino acids long. The CDR3 sequence: CASSSPSGNTIYF. The CDR3 nucleotides are TGTGCCAGCAGCTCGCCCTCAGGGAACACCATATATTTT.

This sequence joins TRBV6-5 and TRBJ2-2; D possibly corresponds to TRBD1 (5 bases). Trimming cost V 0 bases and J 5 bases, with 10 bases left between them. CDR1 and CDR2 (germline): MNHEY, SVGAGI. This CDR3 region has 15 residues. CDR3 amino acids: CASSYSQGSTGELFF. For the CDR3, the DNA is TGTGCCAGCAGTTACTCGCAGGGATCGACCGGGGAGCTGTTTTTT.

This clone has only one observation. The V call is TRBV5-1, the J call TRBJ2-2; D remains ambiguous. Trimming removed 4 bases at V and 5 bases at J, with 12 bases between. CDR3 length: 14 residues. Germline CDR1 and CDR2: SGHRS and YFSETQ. This chain's CDR3 is CASSPVRVTGELFF. The CDR3 DNA sequence: TGCGCCAGCAGCCCAGTCCGGGTAACCGGGGAGCTGTTTTTT.

This clone was seen a single time. This chain's CDR3 is CASSQGTGSNQPQHF. The CDR3 coding sequence is TGTGCCAGCAGCCAAGGGACAGGTTCGAATCAGCCCCAGCATTTT. The chain links TRBV4-2 to TRBJ1-5; the match to TRBD1 covers 7 bases. Germline V gene data show CDR1 as LGHNA and CDR2 as YNFKEQ. The CDR3 totals 15 residues. J lost 4 bases, V lost 1 base, and 4 bases had no gene match.

The chain has TRBV7-6 and TRBJ1-1, with D possibly matching TRBD1 (5 bases). The germline V and J ends were trimmed by 4 bases and 4 bases, with 19 bases remaining between them. This CDR3 comprises 16 residues. The germline CDR1 and CDR2 sequences are SGHVS and FNYEAQ. CDR3 coding DNA: TGTGCCAGCAGCTCAAAACAGGCAAGGATGGTCACTGAAGCTTTCTTT. This encodes CASSSKQARMVTEAFF.

The chain has TRBV9 and TRBJ2-1, with D hard to call. CDR3 length equals 14 residues. V was shortened by 6 bases and J by 0 bases, with 10 bases between the two germline ends. The germline V gene encodes CDR1 SGDLS and CDR2 YYNGEE. The CDR3 loop reads CASTNRSSYNEQFF. The CDR3 DNA is TGTGCCAGCACGAATCGGAGCTCCTACAATGAGCAGTTCTTC.

The chain is built from TRBV18 and TRBJ2-7, with unresolved D. CDR3 size: 15 residues. Germline V gene data show CDR1 as KGHSH and CDR2 as LQKENI. With 3 bases removed from V and 2 bases from J, the gap between germline ends came to 14 bases. In DNA, the CDR3 is TGTGCCAGCTCACCTTCTTACAGCCTACCCTACGAGCAGTACTTC. Its protein is CASSPSYSLPYEQYF.

CDR3 coding DNA: TGTGCCAGCAGCGCCACTAGCGGGGTGAGCTCCTACGAGCAGTACTTC. Amino acid sequence: CASSATSGVSSYEQYF. This chain connects TRBV9 to TRBJ2-7; 10 bases agree with TRBD2. CDR3 length equals 16 residues. With 3 bases clipped from V and 0 bases from J, the junction kept 6 bases outside the gene matches. Germline V CDR1 and CDR2: SGDLS, YYNGEE.

The chain joins TRBV5-1 to TRBJ1-1, with a tentative D call TRBD1 (5 bases). This CDR3 comprises 14 residues. The V gene lost 0 bases and the J gene lost 3 bases, with 9 bases spanning the gap. The germline V gene has CDR1 SGHRS and CDR2 YFSETQ. CDR3 in DNA: TGCGCCAGCAGCTTGGGAGACAGATACACTGAAGCTTTCTTT. As protein: CASSLGDRYTEAFF.

The chain is built from TRBV2 and TRBJ2-7, with a tentative D call TRBD1 (6 bases). V shed 7 bases and J shed 0 bases, with 10 bases lying between them. The germline CDR1 and CDR2 sequences are SNHLY and FYNNEI. The CDR3 loop spans 13 amino acids. DNA of the CDR3: TGTGCCAGCACCGAGGACAGCTCCTACGAGCAGTACTTC. This sequence encodes CASTEDSSYEQYF.

This clone was found a few times. The chain carries TRBV7-9 and TRBJ2-1, with 8 bases aligning to TRBD2. The CDR3 loop spans 17 amino acids. Germline loops: CDR1 SEHNR, CDR2 FQNEAQ (reference sequence). V trimming: 1 base; J trimming: 1 base; junction bases outside the gene matches: 6. The CDR3 loop is CASSLGAGGTSYNEQFF. Here the CDR3 DNA reads TGTGCCAGCAGCTTAGGGGCGGGGGGAACTTCCTACAATGAGCAGTTCTTC.

This chain uses TRBV20-1 with TRBJ2-7; D remains ambiguous. Germline CDR1 is DFQATT and CDR2 is SNEGSKA (reference sequence). Trimming stripped 6 bases from V and 6 bases from J, with 12 bases between. This CDR3 is built from 11 residues. CDR3 region: CSAPNTGEQYF. CDR3 DNA sequence: TGCAGTGCACCGAATACGGGCGAGCAGTACTTC.

The rearrangement links TRBV9 to TRBJ2-1, with 11 bases fitting TRBD2. Germline-derived CDR1 and CDR2 are SGDLS and YYNGEE. Germline trimming cut 0 bases from V and 9 bases from J; bases unmatched to any gene: 5. The CDR3 contains 15 residues. The DNA for the CDR3 is TGTGCCAGCAGCGTAGTAGCGGGGGGGCGTAGTGAGCAGTTCTTC. This gives the protein CASSVVAGGRSEQFF.

The genes are TRBV6-5 and TRBJ1-5, with a weak D call TRBD1 (5 bases). V shed 10 bases and J shed 2 bases, with 9 bases lying between them. Per germline, CDR1 MNHEY and CDR2 SVGAGI. The CDR3 runs to 12 residues. In DNA form, the CDR3 reads TGTGCCACCGGGGGGGGCAATCAGCCCCAGCATTTT. Translation gives CATGGGNQPQHF.

V gene TRBV10-3 combines with J gene TRBJ1-1; TRBD1 might be the D (5 bases). Trimming took off 8 bases at V and 7 bases at J, with 23 bases between the two ends. CDR1 is ENHRY and CDR2 is SYGVKD in the germline V gene. CDR3 length equals 15 residues. CDR3 region: CAIGLSTARAGEAFF. As DNA, the CDR3 is TGTGCCATCGGCCTGTCCACCGCCAGGGCTGGTGAAGCTTTCTTT.

The CDR3 coding sequence is TGTGCCAGCAGTGACGAAGCTGGCAGGGGTTCGACTAATGAAAAACTGTTTTTT. Translated: CASSDEAGRGSTNEKLFF. The chain combines TRBV25-1 with TRBJ1-4; maybe TRBD1 (6 bases). CDR3 length: 18 residues. V shed 3 bases and J shed 2 bases, with 19 bases lying between them. The germline V gene encodes CDR1 MGHDK and CDR2 SYGVNS.

This clone was observed once. The rearrangement joins TRBV29-1 to TRBJ2-1; D possibly corresponds to TRBD2 (6 bases). The CDR3 extends over 13 amino acids. The ends were cut back, 4 bases at V and 8 bases at J, with 15 bases in the middle. The V gene's germline CDR1 is SQVTM and CDR2 ANQGSEA. CDR3 nucleotides: TGCAGCGTTGTCGGTGGGGGGTGGCATGAGCAGTTCTTC. It encodes CSVVGGGWHEQFF.